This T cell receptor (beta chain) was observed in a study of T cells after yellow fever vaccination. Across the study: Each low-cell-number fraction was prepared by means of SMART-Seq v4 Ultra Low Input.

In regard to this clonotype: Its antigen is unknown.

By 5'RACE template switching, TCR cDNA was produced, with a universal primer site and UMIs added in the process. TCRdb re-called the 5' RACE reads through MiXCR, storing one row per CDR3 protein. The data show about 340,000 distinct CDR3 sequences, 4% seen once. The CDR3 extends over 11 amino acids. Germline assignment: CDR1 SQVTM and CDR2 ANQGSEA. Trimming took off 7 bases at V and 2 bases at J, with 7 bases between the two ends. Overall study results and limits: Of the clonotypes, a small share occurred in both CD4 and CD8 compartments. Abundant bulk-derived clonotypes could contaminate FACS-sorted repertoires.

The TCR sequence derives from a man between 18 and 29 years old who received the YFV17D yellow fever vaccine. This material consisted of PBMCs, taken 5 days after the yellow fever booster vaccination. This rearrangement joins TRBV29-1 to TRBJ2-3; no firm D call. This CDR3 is CSARLTDTQYF. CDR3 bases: TGCAGCGCCCGACTCACAGATACGCAGTATTTT.